The clone carrying this T cell receptor beta chain was detected once. This sample is drawn from a study of cytomegalovirus exposure and HLA in healthy donors. A multiplex PCR was run with 60 Vbeta primers and 13 Jbeta primers. Only in-frame clones appear in the TCRdb table, and some are missing; sequencing was by immunoSEQ multiplex PCR. The sample yields approximately 190,000 clones, about 80% seen once. Trimming removed 0 bases from V and 0 bases from J; junction bases left unmatched: 9. The CDR3 loop spans 17 amino acids. Germline V gives CDR1 SGHDT, CDR2 YYEEEE. The rearrangement links TRBV5-6 to TRBJ2-7; TRBD1 agrees at 7 bases. The sequencing input was PBMCs. This receptor was obtained from a woman between 25 and 40 years old in good health and CMV-seropositive. The CDR3, as DNA: TGTGCCAGCAGCTTGGCCTACCGGACAGGTCTCTCCTACGAGCAGTACTTC. The encoded protein is CASSLAYRTGLSYEQYF. Supplemented by reference TRBV5-6 and TRBJ2-7, the full variable domain reads DAGVTQSPTHLIKTRGQQVTLRCSPKSGHDTVSWYQQALGQGPQFIFQYYEEEERQRGNFPDRFSGHQFPNYSSELNVNALLLGDSALYLCASSLAYRTGLSYEQYFGPGTRLTVT.